The 25 T cell receptor beta chains below all came from one sample that was sequenced in a study of T cell repertoires in cytomegalovirus infection. TCRdb called the reads again in MiXCR, with one record for every CDR3 protein. This sample has around 100,000 distinct CDR3 sequences, with roughly 41% found just once. No antigen has been assigned to these receptors. The sequencing here drew on CD8+ T cells from cultured PBMCs, taken from culture after CMV antigen stimulation. Every receptor here comes from a human donor in good health (CMV status not recorded). Some clones in this sample may be carry-over from other donors' samples.

This chain uses TRBV11-2 with TRBJ2-3; D tentatively reads TRBD1 or TRBD2 (5 bases each). The germline gives CDR1 SGHAT, CDR2 FQNNGV. Trimming took off 3 bases at V and 5 bases at J, with 12 bases between the two ends. This CDR3 spans 14 amino acids. CDR3 residues: CASSLGPGGDTQYF. CDR3 sequence (DNA): TGTGCCAGCAGCTTGGGGCCAGGAGGAGATACGCAGTATTTT.

This clonotype was detected only a few times. The rearrangement uses TRBV12-3 or TRBV12-4 and TRBJ1-5; no firm D call. Trimming removed 3 bases from V and 3 bases from J, with 9 bases in between. The CDR3 contains 14 residues. CDR3 coding DNA: TGTGCCAGCAGTTTTCCGGTTTCCAATCAGCCCCAGCATTTT. This translates into CASSFPVSNQPQHF.

The chain combines TRBV2 with TRBJ1-1, with TRBD1 as a possible D gene (6 bases). The V gene's germline CDR1 is SNHLY and CDR2 FYNNEI. V lost 5 bases and J 1 base, leaving 14 bases between the germline ends. The CDR3 runs 15 residues. In DNA, the CDR3 is TGTGCCAGCAGTTTGTTCGGACAGCCGAACACTGAAGCTTTCTTT. This sequence encodes CASSLFGQPNTEAFF.

CDR3 coding DNA: TGTGCCAGCAGCCAGGGGACGGGGGGCACTGAAGCTTTCTTT. Its translation is CASSQGTGGTEAFF. The chain couples TRBV7-6 to TRBJ1-1; D perhaps matches TRBD1 (6 bases). Germline CDR1 and CDR2: SGHVS and FNYEAQ. The CDR3 is made up of 14 amino acids. With 5 bases removed from V and 4 bases from J, the gap between germline ends came to 14 bases.

The chain recombines TRBV7-8 with TRBJ2-1; D unresolved. Per germline, CDR1 SGHVS and CDR2 FQNEAQ. Trimming left V 4 bases short and J 8 bases short, with 9 bases between. The CDR3 sequence is 12 residues long. The CDR3 DNA sequence: TGTGCCAGCAGCTCCCGGCTCGATGAGCAGTTCTTC. This gives the protein CASSSRLDEQFF.

In its sample, this clonotype was seen a few times. The V gene is TRBV20-1, the J gene TRBJ2-1, with 7 nucleotides matching TRBD1. This CDR3 region has 13 residues. Losses at the gene ends were 6 bases for V and 0 bases for J; bases not matched to a gene: 2. Germline V gene lookup returns CDR1 DFQATT and CDR2 SNEGSKA (reference sequence). CDR3 residues: CSARGLSYNEQFF. CDR3 DNA sequence: TGCAGTGCGAGGGGGCTCTCCTACAATGAGCAGTTCTTC.

The chain couples TRBV29-1 to TRBJ1-1, with unresolved D. CDR1 SQVTM and CDR2 ANQGSEA come from the germline V gene. The germline V and J ends were trimmed by 7 bases and 2 bases, with 8 bases remaining between them. CDR3 length: 11 amino acids. This CDR3 is CSAADNTEAFF. The CDR3 region has the DNA TGCAGCGCCGCTGACAACACTGAAGCTTTCTTT.

The rearrangement links TRBV7-9 to TRBJ1-1; D gene unclear. There are 16 residues in the CDR3. Trimming took 5 bases from V and 0 from J, leaving 16 bases between them. Germline CDR1 and CDR2: SEHNR and FQNEAQ (reference sequence). In nucleotides, the CDR3 is TGTGCCAGCAGCCCAATGCCTGCTCCGATGAACACTGAAGCTTTCTTT. Residues: CASSPMPAPMNTEAFF.

V gene TRBV29-1 combines with J gene TRBJ2-5; TRBD2 matches 7 bases. CDR1 is SQVTM, CDR2 ANQGSEA, per germline. The CDR3 runs 14 residues. Trimming cost V 8 bases and J 2 bases; bases outside gene matches: 11. The CDR3: CSLRTSHRQETQYF. CDR3 in DNA: TGCAGCTTGAGGACTAGTCACCGACAAGAGACCCAGTACTTC.

The chain has TRBV19 and TRBJ1-1; D not resolved. The germline gives CDR1 LNHDA, CDR2 SQIVND (reference sequence). V lost 8 bases, J lost 11 bases, and 9 bases lay in between. This CDR3 has 9 amino acids. In DNA, the CDR3 is TGTGCCAGTGGGCCTTGGGCTTTCTTT. Its protein product is CASGPWAFF.

Ten or more counts support this clonotype. The chain links TRBV7-2 to TRBJ2-7; D gene unclear. CDR3 size: 13 residues. Germline V lookup: CDR1 SGHTA, CDR2 FQGNSA. The V gene lost 1 base and the J gene lost 1 base, with 5 bases spanning the gap. The chain's CDR3 is CASSLVSSYEQYF. CDR3 bases: TGTGCCAGCAGCTTAGTGAGTTCCTACGAGCAGTACTTC.

This chain joins TRBV27 and TRBJ2-7; a weak D match, TRBD1 (5 bases). CDR1 MNHEY and CDR2 SMNVEV come from the germline V gene (reference sequence). This CDR3 contains 14 residues. V dropped 5 bases and J dropped 4 bases, with 15 bases sitting between them. The CDR3 is CASSPLDKFYEQYF. CDR3 sequence (DNA): TGTGCCAGCAGTCCCCTGGACAAATTTTACGAGCAGTACTTC.

To note about this clonotype: An end of the junction does not agree with germline; a read error may underlie this. The gene calls are TRBV19 and TRBJ2-3; maybe TRBD1 (5 bases). CDR3 length: 13 residues. Germline-derived CDR1 and CDR2 are LNHDA and SQIVND (reference sequence). The CDR3 DNA follows: TGTGCAAGTAGTATAGGGGGCACAGATACGCAGTATTTT. It translates to CASSIGGTDTQYF.

This chain links TRBV19 with TRBJ2-1; 9 nucleotides agree with TRBD2. J was trimmed by 9 bases and V by 4 bases; bases with no gene match: 10. CDR1 is LNHDA, CDR2 SQIVND, per germline (reference sequence). The CDR3 has 15 residues. The CDR3 here is CASSTAGGGDSEQFF. In DNA form, the CDR3 reads TGTGCCAGTAGTACCGCGGGGGGGGGGGATAGTGAGCAGTTCTTC. Drawing the rest from reference TRBV19 and TRBJ2-1, the complete variable domain is DGGITQSPKYLFRKEGQNVTLSCEQNLNHDAMYWYRQDPGQGLRLIYYSQIVNDFQKGDIAEGYSVSREKKESFPLTVTSAQKNPTAFYLCASSTAGGGDSEQFFGPGTRLTVL.

This clonotype was counted only a few times. The rearrangement links TRBV4-1 to TRBJ2-1; 8 bases agree with TRBD2. Trimming cost V 2 bases and J 4 bases; bases outside gene matches: 13. CDR3 size: 18 residues. Per germline, CDR1 MGHRA and CDR2 YSYEKL. CDR3 DNA sequence: TGCGCCAGCAGCCAAACCTTACCCAGCGGGGGCTCTTACAATGAGCAGTTCTTC. Its translation: CASSQTLPSGGSYNEQFF.

In its sample, this clonotype was seen a few times. V gene TRBV9 combines with J gene TRBJ2-7; TRBD1 aligns across 7 bases. Per germline, CDR1 SGDLS and CDR2 YYNGEE. Trimming cost V 5 bases and J 4 bases; bases outside gene matches: 15. The length of the CDR3 is 16 residues. Here the CDR3 DNA reads TGTGCCAGCAGTGGACAGGTATCCTCTGCCTCGTACGAGCAGTACTTC. Encoded protein: CASSGQVSSASYEQYF.

The V call is TRBV2, the J call TRBJ1-4, with D perhaps TRBD1 (5 bases). The V gene's germline CDR1 is SNHLY and CDR2 FYNNEI. V was shortened by 7 bases and J by 4 bases, with 13 bases between the two germline ends. The CDR3 consists of 14 residues. The CDR3 DNA reads as TGTGCCAGCATGGCTAGGGACGGTAATGAAAAACTGTTTTTT. It translates to CASMARDGNEKLFF.

J is TRBJ2-1 and V is TRBV13; 7 nucleotides match TRBD1. V lost 5 bases and J lost 6; bases outside the gene matches: 16. Germline assignment: CDR1 PRHDT and CDR2 FYEKMQ (reference sequence). The CDR3 covers 17 residues. CDR3 in amino acids: CASSPYSRGSSPNEQFF. CDR3 sequence (DNA): TGTGCCAGCAGCCCCTACTCCAGGGGGTCCTCGCCCAATGAGCAGTTCTTC.

On this clonotype: This clone may be a read error of a much larger clone one base away. V is TRBV12-3 or TRBV12-4 and J is TRBJ2-7; 7 bases map to TRBD1. The CDR3 runs 12 residues. V shed 4 bases, J shed 3 bases, and the junction held 0 bases outside the gene matches. The CDR3 reads CASSWDSYEQYF. The DNA of the CDR3 is TGTGCCAGCAGTTGGGACAGCTACGAGCAGTACTTC.

This clonotype has a handful of counts. The CDR3 coding sequence is TGTGCCAGCAGTGTTGGACAGAAGAACACTGAAGCTTTCTTT. Its translation: CASSVGQKNTEAFF. This chain links TRBV2 with TRBJ1-1; possibly TRBD1 for D (6 bases). CDR1 is SNHLY, CDR2 FYNNEI, per germline. The CDR3 contains 14 residues. V lost 4 bases and J lost 1, with 10 bases in between.

This rearrangement joins TRBV27 to TRBJ1-2; D not certain. The germline V gene has CDR1 MNHEY and CDR2 SMNVEV (reference sequence). CDR3 length: 13 residues. Trimming left V 4 bases short and J 3 bases short, with 9 bases between. In DNA, the CDR3 is TGTGCCAGCAGTTCGCAGGACCACTATGGCTACACCTTC. As protein: CASSSQDHYGYTF.

This chain links TRBV27 with TRBJ1-2; no firm D call. This CDR3 has 14 amino acids. Per germline, CDR1 MNHEY and CDR2 SMNVEV (reference sequence). Trimming removed 0 bases from V and 1 base from J, with 6 bases in between. This CDR3 reads CASSLSTGNYGYTF. As DNA, the CDR3 is TGTGCCAGCAGTTTATCGACGGGTAACTATGGCTACACCTTC.

This clonotype occurred many times. This chain uses TRBV7-8 with TRBJ2-1, with 9 bases fitting TRBD2. Losses at the gene ends were 3 bases for V and 0 bases for J; bases not matched to a gene: 3. CDR1 and CDR2 (germline): SGHVS, FQNEAQ. This CDR3 comprises 16 residues. Written as DNA, the CDR3 is TGTGCCAGCAGCTTGACTAGCGGTGTCTCCTACAATGAGCAGTTCTTC. This sequence encodes CASSLTSGVSYNEQFF. The full variable domain, with the rest looked up from reference TRBV7-8 and TRBJ2-1, is GAGVSQSPRYKVAKRGQDVALRCDPISGHVSLFWYQQALGQGPEFLTYFQNEAQLDKSGLPSDRFFAERPEGSVSTLKIQRTQQEDSAVYLCASSLTSGVSYNEQFFGPGTRLTVL.

In this sample, this clonotype turned up a few times. This rearrangement joins TRBV12-3 or TRBV12-4 to TRBJ1-1; D gene ambiguous. V lost 1 base and J lost 0, with 6 bases in between. The CDR3 sequence is 14 residues long. The CDR3 DNA sequence: TGTGCCAGCAGTTTAGGAACGATGAACACTGAAGCTTTCTTT. It yields the protein CASSLGTMNTEAFF.

This clonotype occurred a few times. V is TRBV24-1 and J is TRBJ1-2; tentative D call: TRBD1 (5 bases). Germline V gene sequence: CDR1 KGHDR, CDR2 SFDVKD. CDR3 size: 14 residues. V was pared by 3 bases and J by 4 bases, with 11 bases between. The CDR3 region is CATSDETVGYGYTF. The CDR3 DNA is TGTGCCACCAGTGATGAGACAGTCGGCTATGGCTACACCTTC.